Detailed here is one T cell receptor beta chain. Its specificity is unknown. The source of the sample is a study of cytomegalovirus exposure and HLA in healthy donors. PCR used 60 Vbeta primers and 13 Jbeta primers. Original methodology: Later, an analysis found around 77 million unique TCR beta chains, and about 9.9 million of these were shared. TCRdb keeps only in-frame clones here, not all; method: immunoSEQ multiplex PCR. From that table come the V and J calls and clone size; the DNA was used to work out D and trimming. The table shows roughly 190,000 clones, with under 85% occurring only once. General observations from the study: In an earlier analysis, productive rearrangement rates for most beta V segments clustered near 87% or 30%.

This CDR3 is built from 13 residues. V lost 0 bases to trimming and J lost 5 bases, with 6 bases between them. The V gene's germline CDR1 is SGHKS and CDR2 YYEKEE (reference sequence). This clonotype was obtained from a woman between 50 and 59 years old in good health and CMV-seropositive. The sample taken for sequencing was PBMCs. V gene TRBV5-5 combines with J gene TRBJ1-5, with D hard to call. The CDR3 reads CASSLASDQPQHF. CDR3 DNA: TGTGCCAGCAGCTTGGCGTCAGATCAGCCCCAGCATTTT.